The 20 T cell receptor beta chains given below trace back to one sample, sequenced in a study of graft-versus-host responses after intestinal transplantation. Their antigens remain unidentified. The assay was immunoSEQ multiplex PCR, and TCRdb's table has in-frame clones only and misses some. The sample records about 110,000 clones, just over 90% being singletons. Sequenced material: unstimulated CD4+ T cells sorted from spleen or lymph node cells, taken before transplant. Source of these receptors: a human donor who was the organ donor for an intestinal transplant.

The V call is TRBV1, the J call TRBJ1-2. TRBV1 is a known pseudogene. CDR3 length: 13 residues. For the CDR3, the DNA is TGCACCAGCAGCCAAGATGCAGGAGATGGCTACACCTTC. It is translated as CTSSQDAGDGYTF.

The rearrangement links TRBV10-2 to TRBJ1-5; perhaps TRBD1 as D (5 bases). The V gene's germline CDR1 is WSHSY and CDR2 SAAADI. Trimming shortened V by 6 bases and J by 0 bases, and 9 bases separated the two germline ends. The length of the CDR3 is 14 residues. The CDR3 is CASRDTDSNQPQHF. The CDR3 nucleotides are TGCGCCAGCAGGGACACCGATAGCAATCAGCCCCAGCATTTT.

This clone was counted between two and nine times. This chain uses TRBV2 with TRBJ2-1; TRBD2 matches 10 bases. V gave up 4 bases and J gave up 8 bases; unmatched junction bases: 11. From germline, CDR1 is SNHLY and CDR2 FYNNEI. The CDR3 is 16 amino acids. CDR3 in amino acids: CASSGTSGQPWDEQFF. CDR3 coding DNA: TGTGCCAGCAGTGGGACTAGCGGTCAACCCTGGGATGAGCAGTTCTTC.

The chain uses TRBV4-3 and TRBJ2-5, with 12 nucleotides matching TRBD2. The ends lost 4 bases at V and 3 bases at J; junction bases unmatched: 0. Germline CDR1 reads LGHNA; CDR2 reads YSLEER. The CDR3 spans 14 residues. The CDR3 loop is CASSRLAGEETQYF. The CDR3 DNA reads TGCGCCAGCAGCCGACTAGCGGGAGAAGAGACCCAGTACTTC.

CDR3 coding DNA: TGTGCCACCAGCAGAGAGCACCTAGGACTAGCGGGAACGAATGAGCAGTTCTTC. Its protein product is CATSREHLGLAGTNEQFF. The chain has TRBV15 and TRBJ2-1; TRBD2 aligns across 12 bases. Germline V gives CDR1 LNHNV, CDR2 YYDKDF (reference sequence). J was trimmed by 7 bases and V by 0 bases; bases with no gene match: 10. The CDR3 has 18 residues.

In the case of this clone: The junction departs from the called germline gene at one end, perhaps through a read error. This sequence joins TRBV6-1 and TRBJ2-5; no definite D call. The germline V gene has CDR1 MNHNS and CDR2 SASEGT. The CDR3 is made up of 12 amino acids. CDR3 sequence (DNA): TGCGTTGTAGGGTCGGATGGAGAGACCCAGTACTTC. This gives the protein CVVGSDGETQYF.

The J gene is TRBJ2-5, the V gene TRBV30, with 7 bases aligning to TRBD2. J lost 7 bases, V lost 2 bases, and 1 base had no gene match. Germline-derived CDR1 and CDR2 are GTSNPN and SVGIG (reference sequence). This CDR3 has 11 residues. CDR3 loop: CAWSWGGTQYF. The CDR3 nucleotides read TGTGCCTGGAGTTGGGGGGGGACCCAGTACTTC.

The J gene is TRBJ1-3, the V gene TRBV28; D gene unclear. The CDR3 runs to 14 residues. V was pared by 4 bases and J by 2 bases, with 9 bases between. CDR1 and CDR2 (germline): MDHEN, SYDVKM. The CDR3: CASSSGETGNTIYF. The CDR3, as DNA: TGTGCCAGCAGTTCGGGAGAAACTGGAAACACCATATATTTT.

The gene calls are TRBV30 and TRBJ1-1, with 7 bases matching TRBD1. Germline CDR1 is GTSNPN and CDR2 is SVGIG (reference sequence). This CDR3 comprises 13 residues. V gave up 2 bases and J gave up 5 bases; unmatched junction bases: 5. The DNA for the CDR3 is TGTGCCTGGAGTATCCAGGGGGGAACTGAAGCTTTCTTT. Protein product: CAWSIQGGTEAFF. The full variable domain, rest sourced from reference TRBV30 and TRBJ1-1, is SQTIHQWPATLVQPVGSPLSLECTVEGTSNPNLYWYRQAAGRGLQLLFYSVGIGQISSEVPQNLSASRPQDRQFILSSKKLLLSDSGFYLCAWSIQGGTEAFFGQGTRLTVV.

The J gene is TRBJ2-1, the V gene TRBV29-1; D unresolved. The germline V gene has CDR1 SQVTM and CDR2 ANQGSEA. V was cut by 6 bases and J by 13 bases, with 16 bases left in between. The CDR3 extends over 11 amino acids. CDR3 DNA sequence: TGCAGCGTGGGGAACAGCGAGGAACAGTTCTTC. Its translation: CSVGNSEEQFF.

The chain uses TRBV5-1 and TRBJ2-7; 9 bases are a match to TRBD1. Trimming took 0 bases from V and 5 from J; bases not matched to a gene: 6. Germline V gene sequence: CDR1 SGHRS, CDR2 YFSETQ. CDR3 length equals 15 residues. CDR3 DNA sequence: TGCGCCAGCAGCTTGGAAGGACAGGGGATCGACGAGCAGTACTTC. It translates to CASSLEGQGIDEQYF.

The rearrangement joins TRBV5-1 to TRBJ2-2, with 10 bases matching TRBD1. The germline V gene has CDR1 SGHRS and CDR2 YFSETQ. This CDR3 contains 16 residues. Trimming removed 7 bases from V and 2 bases from J; junction bases left unmatched: 8. In DNA form, the CDR3 reads TGCGCCAGCCGGACCGGGACAGGGGCTAACACCGGGGAGCTGTTTTTT. It is translated as CASRTGTGANTGELFF.

V and J are TRBV9 and TRBJ2-7; 9 nucleotides align to TRBD2. The CDR3 is 14 amino acids. The germline gives CDR1 SGDLS, CDR2 YYNGEE. J lost 6 bases, V lost 3 bases, and 7 bases had no gene match. The CDR3 nucleotides read TGTGCCAGCAGCGGACCGGGACTAGCCGGCGAGCAGTACTTC. This sequence encodes CASSGPGLAGEQYF.

The genes are TRBV5-4 and TRBJ1-2; D gene uncertain. The CDR3 extends over 12 amino acids. The V gene lost 2 bases and the J gene lost 8 bases, with 10 bases spanning the gap. Germline V CDR1 and CDR2: SGHNT, YYREEE (reference sequence). The CDR3 region is CASSLQSQGYTF. CDR3 in DNA: TGTGCCAGCAGCTTACAGAGTCAGGGCTACACCTTC.

The chain uses TRBV5-1 and TRBJ2-7; a possible D gene is TRBD1 (6 bases). CDR3 length: 12 amino acids. Germline V gene lookup returns CDR1 SGHRS and CDR2 YFSETQ. Trimming cost V 2 bases and J 6 bases, with 9 bases left between them. The CDR3 nucleotides are TGCGCCAGCAGCTTACAGGGTACCGAGCAGTACTTC. The encoded protein is CASSLQGTEQYF.

This sequence joins TRBV30 and TRBJ2-2, with D unresolved. The CDR3 is made up of 14 amino acids. Looked up from germline, CDR1 is GTSNPN and CDR2 is SVGIG (reference sequence). V was pared by 3 bases and J by 2 bases, with 10 bases between. The CDR3 protein is CAWRKDVNTGELFF. The CDR3, as DNA: TGTGCCTGGAGAAAGGACGTTAACACCGGGGAGCTGTTTTTT.

The genes are TRBV11-2 and TRBJ2-3; 8 bases map to TRBD2. Germline values: CDR1 SGHAT, CDR2 FQNNGV. The CDR3 is 17 amino acids. With 5 bases clipped from V and 4 bases from J, the junction kept 14 bases outside the gene matches. CDR3 DNA sequence: TGTGCCAGCAGCCGGTGGTCAGCGGGAGTATACCCAGATACGCAGTATTTT. This codes for CASSRWSAGVYPDTQYF.

V gene TRBV29-1 combines with J gene TRBJ2-7; D gene uncertain. The germline CDR1 and CDR2 sequences are SQVTM and ANQGSEA. Trimming cost V 7 bases and J 6 bases, with 16 bases left between them. The CDR3 length is 12 residues. CDR3 DNA: TGCAGCGGTAGGCGACAAACTGGCGAGCAGTACTTC. Its protein product is CSGRRQTGEQYF.

The chain recombines TRBV25-1 with TRBJ2-7; 8 positions agree with TRBD2. CDR3 length equals 17 residues. The germline gives CDR1 MGHDK, CDR2 SYGVNS. V trimming: 5 bases; J trimming: 1 base; junction bases outside the gene matches: 13. CDR3 in DNA: TGTGCCAGCAGTCCGTTTGCTAGCGGGCTATCATCCTACGAGCAGTACTTC. Translating it yields CASSPFASGLSSYEQYF.

The V and J genes are TRBV27 and TRBJ2-2; TRBD1 matches at 11 bases. Germline V gene sequence: CDR1 MNHEY, CDR2 SMNVEV (reference sequence). V was pared by 3 bases and J by 8 bases, with 5 bases of the junction left unmatched. The CDR3 is made up of 15 amino acids. The CDR3 spells CASSFRDRGTGELFF. The CDR3 DNA is TGTGCCAGCAGTTTTCGGGACAGGGGGACTGGGGAGCTGTTTTTT.